Described below is a single T cell receptor beta chain sequence and its context. Its antigen is currently unknown. This record belongs to a study of blood T cells in healthy people across ages. Primers used in a second PCR of roughly 6 to 11 cycles were a sample-barcoded 5' primer and a J-beta primer mix. In TCRdb, the 5' RACE reads were re-called with MiXCR into one record per CDR3 protein. The sample contains 750,000 to 950,000 distinct CDR3 sequences, about 27% of which appear only once. Study-wide findings and caveats: Older age coincided with a roughly linear decline in TCR beta diversity per million T cells.

The data also belong to a second study, concerning T cells of mothers and their children.

Sequenced: blood. This clonotype originated in a middle-aged woman in good health.

DNA for the CDR3: TGTGCCAGCAGCAAAGGGACGGACGAGGCCCAGTACTTC. Translating gives CASSKGTDEAQYF. J is TRBJ2-5 and V is TRBV12-3 or TRBV12-4; D may be TRBD1 or TRBD2 (5 bases each). This CDR3 is built from 13 residues. The V and J ends lost 6 bases and 9 bases respectively, with 17 bases between them.